The next 23 T cell receptor beta chains were all read from a single sample in a study of control samples from healthy donors and cancer patients. The assay was immunoSEQ multiplex PCR, and TCRdb's table has in-frame clones only and misses some. The data show about 130,000 clones, about 93% seen once. Sequenced sample: blood. The source is a man between 18 and 35 years old in good health.

This clone was recorded once. The chain has TRBV6-5 and TRBJ1-2; 8 positions agree with TRBD1. The V segment lost 8 bases and the J segment 4 bases; nucleotides outside the gene matches: 9. From germline, CDR1 is MNHEY and CDR2 SVGAGI. The CDR3 covers 14 residues. The CDR3 DNA sequence: TGTGCCAGCGACAGGGGCCCCACTCCCTATGGCTACACCTTC. Translated, it gives CASDRGPTPYGYTF.

The genes are TRBV6-5 and TRBJ2-3; D is undetermined. The V and J ends lost 4 bases and 3 bases respectively, with 11 bases between them. The CDR3 runs 14 residues. Germline loops: CDR1 MNHEY, CDR2 SVGAGI. The CDR3 DNA sequence: TGTGCCAGCAGTTTTGACTGGGCAACAGATACGCAGTATTTT. Amino acids: CASSFDWATDTQYF.

V and J are TRBV15 and TRBJ1-1; D is unclear. V gave up 0 bases and J gave up 0 bases, with 5 bases separating them. Germline V gene lookup returns CDR1 LNHNV and CDR2 YYDKDF (reference sequence). The CDR3 is 14 residues long. CDR3: CATSRDYLNTEAFF. CDR3 nucleotides: TGTGCCACCAGCAGAGATTACCTGAACACTGAAGCTTTCTTT.

The rearrangement joins TRBV19 to TRBJ2-3; no clear D gene. The CDR3 extends over 14 amino acids. Germline V lookup: CDR1 LNHDA, CDR2 SQIVND (reference sequence). The V and J ends lost 5 bases and 4 bases respectively, with 13 bases between them. The CDR3 sequence is CASSRQSIPDTQYF. The CDR3 bases are TGTGCCAGTAGTCGGCAGTCTATTCCAGATACGCAGTATTTT.

This chain connects TRBV3-1 (or the pseudogene TRBV3-2) to TRBJ2-7, with D possibly matching TRBD1 (6 bases). The CDR3 length is 13 residues. CDR1 LGHDT and CDR2 YNNKEL come from the germline V gene (reference sequence). The germline V and J ends were trimmed by 5 bases and 6 bases, with 14 bases remaining between them. CDR3 DNA: TGTGCCAGCAGCAAACAGGGTTGGGGCGAGCAGTACTTC. This translates into CASSKQGWGEQYF.

The V call is TRBV11-2, the J call TRBJ2-7; 8 bases are a match to TRBD1. Trimming at V came to 5 bases and at J to 0 bases, leaving 9 bases not matched to a gene. The CDR3 spans 16 residues. Per the germline V gene, CDR1 is SGHAT and CDR2 is FQNNGV. CDR3 sequence reads: CASSPAGGPISYEQYV. The DNA of the CDR3 is TGTGCCAGCAGCCCTGCAGGGGGCCCAATCTCCTACGAGCAGTACGTC.

This clone was seen a few times. The V gene is TRBV6-2 or TRBV6-3, the J gene TRBJ2-3; 7 bases map to TRBD2. The germline V gene encodes CDR1 MNHEY and CDR2 SVGEGT. V lost 0 bases to trimming and J lost 2 bases; unmatched junction nucleotides: 5. The CDR3 covers 16 residues. DNA of the CDR3: TGTGCCAGCAGTTACTCTTGGCGGGAGCCCACAGATACGCAGTATTTT. Protein sequence: CASSYSWREPTDTQYF.

This clone was seen a few times. This chain uses TRBV6-4 with TRBJ2-6; D possibly uses TRBD1 or TRBD2 (5 bases each). Per the germline V gene, CDR1 is MRHNA and CDR2 is SNTAGT. Trimming shortened V by 0 bases and J by 3 bases, and 6 bases separated the two germline ends. The CDR3 sequence is 15 residues long. The CDR3 coding sequence is TGTGCCAGCAGTGACTCGAGGGGTGGGGCCAACGTCCTGACTTTC. Amino acid sequence: CASSDSRGGANVLTF.

The chain links TRBV5-1 to TRBJ2-2; D uncertain. This CDR3 region has 12 residues. Between the trimmed V and J ends, which lost 5 bases and 5 bases, there was a span of 7 bases. Germline CDR1 and CDR2: SGHRS and YFSETQ. CDR3 DNA sequence: TGCGCCAGCAGACCCGAGACCGGGGAGCTGTTTTTT. Residues: CASRPETGELFF.

This chain links TRBV7-9 with TRBJ1-2, with 7 bases identical to TRBD1. Per the germline V gene, CDR1 is SEHNR and CDR2 is FQNEAQ (reference sequence). V was pared by 6 bases and J by 8 bases, with 15 bases of the junction left unmatched. This CDR3 spans 15 amino acids. The CDR3 bases are TGTGCCAGCAGAGACCTCCGAGAGGGGGCGAAGGGCTACACCTTC. Protein sequence: CASRDLREGAKGYTF.

The CDR3 sequence is CASSQGPPQVRSAYEQYF. The CDR3 DNA sequence: TGTGCCAGCTCACAGGGCCCCCCACAGGTCCGGTCTGCCTACGAGCAGTACTTC. The genes are TRBV18 and TRBJ2-7, with D tentatively TRBD1 (5 bases). Germline V CDR1 and CDR2: KGHSH, LQKENI. V was shortened by 4 bases and J by 2 bases, with 24 bases between the two germline ends. The CDR3 spans 18 residues.

The CDR3 here is CASSGGTLDTDTQYF. For the CDR3, the DNA is TGTGCCAGCAGCGGAGGGACGTTAGACACAGATACGCAGTATTTT. V is TRBV7-2 and J is TRBJ2-3, with D perhaps TRBD2 (6 bases). Trimming removed 5 bases from V and 2 bases from J, with 14 bases in between. CDR1 and CDR2 (germline): SGHTA, FQGNSA. This CDR3 spans 15 amino acids.

The chain uses TRBV6-6 and TRBJ2-3; the D gene is possibly TRBD2 (6 bases). V gave up 11 bases and J gave up 6 bases, with 18 bases separating them. This CDR3 comprises 13 residues. Germline CDR1 reads MNHNY; CDR2 reads SVGAGI (reference sequence). The CDR3 spells CAARQPGGDTQYF. As DNA, the CDR3 is TGTGCCGCAAGGCAGCCCGGAGGGGATACGCAGTATTTT.

The chain uses TRBV5-4 and TRBJ1-2; D gene unclear. V gave up 0 bases and J gave up 4 bases, with 7 bases separating them. Germline loops: CDR1 SGHNT, CDR2 YYREEE (reference sequence). The CDR3 loop spans 13 amino acids. In DNA form, the CDR3 reads TGTGCCAGCAGCTTGGGCGGAGCCTATGGCTACACCTTC. As protein: CASSLGGAYGYTF.

The rearrangement links TRBV4-3 to TRBJ1-6, with D perhaps matching TRBD1 (6 bases). The CDR3 consists of 17 residues. Trimming shortened V by 3 bases and J by 0 bases, and 12 bases separated the two germline ends. Germline V gene sequence: CDR1 LGHNA, CDR2 YSLEER. In DNA form, the CDR3 reads TGCGCCAGCAGCCAGGAACAGGGCAGCTCCTATAATTCACCCCTCCACTTT. This sequence encodes CASSQEQGSSYNSPLHF.

The rearrangement joins TRBV19 to TRBJ1-5; D may be TRBD1 (5 bases). The CDR3 extends over 14 amino acids. V lost 6 bases, J lost 5 bases, and 14 bases lay in between. Germline values: CDR1 LNHDA, CDR2 SQIVND (reference sequence). The CDR3 loop is CASSPNRDDQPQHF. DNA for the CDR3: TGTGCCAGTAGCCCCAACCGGGACGATCAGCCCCAGCATTTT. Using reference TRBV19 and TRBJ1-5 for the parts outside the CDR3, the full variable domain is DGGITQSPKYLFRKEGQNVTLSCEQNLNHDAMYWYRQDPGQGLRLIYYSQIVNDFQKGDIAEGYSVSREKKESFPLTVTSAQKNPTAFYLCASSPNRDDQPQHFGDGTRLSIL.

The J gene is TRBJ2-3, the V gene TRBV4-1; the D gene is possibly TRBD2 (7 bases). Trimming left V 0 bases short and J 5 bases short, with 18 bases between. The CDR3 consists of 17 residues. Germline V gene sequence: CDR1 MGHRA, CDR2 YSYEKL. Here the CDR3 reads CASSQDGGGAGLDTQYF. CDR3 DNA: TGCGCCAGCAGCCAAGATGGAGGGGGGGCCGGGTTAGATACGCAGTATTTT.

The CDR3 nucleotides are TGTGCCAGCCAAACTGGGACAGGGGGCCAGCCCCAGCATTTT. Protein sequence: CASQTGTGGQPQHF. The V call is TRBV7-8, the J call TRBJ1-5; TRBD1 matches at 12 bases. The V segment lost 8 bases and the J segment 7 bases; nucleotides outside the gene matches: 6. CDR3 length equals 14 residues. Looked up from germline, CDR1 is SGHVS and CDR2 is FQNEAQ.

This clone is a singleton in its sample. The chain carries TRBV11-1 and TRBJ2-7; D is possibly TRBD2 (6 bases). CDR1 and CDR2 (germline): SGHAT, FQDESV (reference sequence). The CDR3 runs 14 residues. The V end lost 8 bases, the J end lost 3 bases, and 17 bases lay between the germline ends. CDR3 region: CASLGSRGSYEQYV. The CDR3 DNA follows: TGTGCCAGCCTTGGCTCTCGGGGGAGCTACGAGCAGTACGTC.

J is TRBJ1-2 and V is TRBV27; 8 bases agree with TRBD1. CDR1 and CDR2 (germline): MNHEY, SMNVEV (reference sequence). V trimming: 5 bases; J trimming: 4 bases; junction bases outside the gene matches: 6. The CDR3 length is 14 residues. The CDR3 loop reads CASSGQGASYGYTF. The CDR3 DNA sequence: TGTGCCAGCAGTGGGCAGGGGGCATCCTATGGCTACACCTTC.

The sample holds one count of this clone. The chain joins TRBV19 to TRBJ2-1; either TRBD1 or TRBD2 may supply D (5 bases each). The length of the CDR3 is 12 residues. V lost 8 bases, J lost 11 bases, and 16 bases lay in between. The germline gives CDR1 LNHDA, CDR2 SQIVND (reference sequence). The CDR3 loop is CASGNGTIKQFF. Here the CDR3 DNA reads TGTGCCAGTGGGAACGGGACGATAAAGCAGTTCTTC.

The V call is TRBV9, the J call TRBJ2-3, with a tentative D call TRBD2 (5 bases). V dropped 5 bases and J dropped 3 bases, with 10 bases sitting between them. CDR1 is SGDLS and CDR2 is YYNGEE in the germline V gene. CDR3 length: 13 residues. The CDR3 protein is CASSERETDTQYF. The CDR3 coding sequence is TGTGCCAGCAGTGAGAGGGAAACAGATACGCAGTATTTT.

This rearrangement joins TRBV11-2 to TRBJ2-5; D may be TRBD1 (5 bases). The CDR3 covers 14 residues. Germline-derived CDR1 and CDR2 are SGHAT and FQNNGV. The V and J ends lost 5 bases and 4 bases respectively, with 14 bases between them. The CDR3 nucleotides are TGTGCCAGCAGCGATCCTGGGGCTATAGAGACCCAGTACTTC. This translates into CASSDPGAIETQYF.